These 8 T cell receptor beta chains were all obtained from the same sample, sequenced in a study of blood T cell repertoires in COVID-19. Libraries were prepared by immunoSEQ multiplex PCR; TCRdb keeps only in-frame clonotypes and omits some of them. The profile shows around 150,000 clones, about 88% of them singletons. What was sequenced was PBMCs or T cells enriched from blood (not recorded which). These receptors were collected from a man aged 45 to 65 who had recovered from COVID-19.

CDR3 amino acids: CASRDTAGQGSGNTIYF. As DNA, the CDR3 is TGTGCCAGCAGAGATACTGCGGGACAGGGCTCTGGAAACACCATATATTTT. This rearrangement joins TRBV2 to TRBJ1-3; 9 bases map to TRBD1. Germline CDR1 SNHLY, CDR2 FYNNEI. CDR3 length: 17 residues. With V trimmed by 6 bases and J by 0 bases, 9 bases remained unmatched.

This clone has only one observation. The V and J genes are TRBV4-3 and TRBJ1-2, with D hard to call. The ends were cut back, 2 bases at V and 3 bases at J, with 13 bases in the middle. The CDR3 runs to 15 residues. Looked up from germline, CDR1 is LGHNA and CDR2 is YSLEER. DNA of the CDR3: TGCGCCAGCAGCCAATTTCAGTCGTCAGACTATGGCTACACCTTC. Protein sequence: CASSQFQSSDYGYTF.

In nucleotides, the CDR3 is TGTGCCAGTAGTATAGAAACAGGGGGTACCTACGAGCAGTACTTC. Residues: CASSIETGGTYEQYF. The V gene is TRBV19, the J gene TRBJ2-7; TRBD1 aligns across 8 bases. Germline V gene sequence: CDR1 LNHDA, CDR2 SQIVND (reference sequence). V gave up 0 bases and J gave up 2 bases; unmatched junction bases: 3. There are 15 residues in the CDR3.

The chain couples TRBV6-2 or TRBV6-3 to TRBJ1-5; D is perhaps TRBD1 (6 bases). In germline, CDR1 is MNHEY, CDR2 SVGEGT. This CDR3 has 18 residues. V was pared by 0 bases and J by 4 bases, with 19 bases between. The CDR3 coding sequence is TGTGCCAGCAGTTACTCCGTGAACAGGGTAGGGAGTAATCAGCCCCAGCATTTT. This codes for CASSYSVNRVGSNQPQHF.

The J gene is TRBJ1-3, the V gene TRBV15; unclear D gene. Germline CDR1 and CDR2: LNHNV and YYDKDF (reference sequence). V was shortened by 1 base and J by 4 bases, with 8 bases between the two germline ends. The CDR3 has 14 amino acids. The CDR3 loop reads CATSRGTRGNTIYF. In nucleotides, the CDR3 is TGTGCCACCAGCAGAGGAACGAGGGGAAACACCATATATTTT.

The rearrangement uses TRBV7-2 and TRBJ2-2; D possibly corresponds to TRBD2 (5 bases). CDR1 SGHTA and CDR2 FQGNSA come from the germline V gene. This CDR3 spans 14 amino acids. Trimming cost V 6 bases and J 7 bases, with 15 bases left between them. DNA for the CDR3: TGTGCCAGCAGTAAAGAAGGAGCGGTCGGGGAGCTGTTTTTT. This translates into CASSKEGAVGELFF.

CDR3 loop: CASSINRGRRGLHGYTF. The CDR3, as DNA: TGTGCCAGTAGTATCAACAGGGGGCGCCGGGGTCTTCATGGCTACACCTTC. The chain recombines TRBV19 with TRBJ1-2; TRBD1 matches at 9 bases. The germline CDR1 and CDR2 sequences are LNHDA and SQIVND (reference sequence). The CDR3 covers 17 residues. V dropped 3 bases and J dropped 6; count of bases not matched to a gene: 14.

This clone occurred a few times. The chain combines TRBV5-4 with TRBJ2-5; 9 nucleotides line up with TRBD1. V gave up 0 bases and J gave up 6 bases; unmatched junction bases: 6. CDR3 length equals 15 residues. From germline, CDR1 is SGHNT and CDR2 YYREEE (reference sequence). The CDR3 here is CASSLAGTGSKTQYF. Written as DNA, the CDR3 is TGTGCCAGCAGCTTGGCCGGGACAGGGTCAAAGACCCAGTACTTC.